A single sample is the source of the 21 T cell receptor beta chains below, sequenced in a study of cytotoxic CD8 clonotypes in ibrutinib-treated CLL. Only in-frame clones appear in the TCRdb table, and some are missing; sequencing was by immunoSEQ multiplex PCR. The table has 57,000 or so clones, roughly 54% seen once. Sequencing used PBMCs, obtained at disease progression, from a patient treated with ibrutinib. The source is a human donor with chronic lymphocytic leukemia.

This chain links TRBV7-6 with TRBJ2-6; D is uncertain. Trimming cost V 1 base and J 3 bases, with 7 bases left between them. This CDR3 is built from 15 residues. In germline, CDR1 is SGHVS, CDR2 FNYEAQ. DNA for the CDR3: TGTGCCAGCAGCTTAGAACGGAGTGGGGCCAACGTCCTGACTTTC. It is translated as CASSLERSGANVLTF.

The chain recombines TRBV9 with TRBJ1-2; D call uncertain. The CDR3 totals 14 residues. V shed 0 bases and J shed 0 bases, with 6 bases lying between them. Germline CDR1 reads SGDLS; CDR2 reads YYNGEE. In DNA form, the CDR3 reads TGTGCCAGCAGCGTAGGAATAGCTAACTATGGCTACACCTTC. It specifies CASSVGIANYGYTF.

This chain uses TRBV5-1 with TRBJ2-3; TRBD1 might be the D (5 bases). V was pared by 0 bases and J by 3 bases, with 8 bases between. In germline, CDR1 is SGHRS, CDR2 YFSETQ. The length of the CDR3 is 14 residues. The DNA for the CDR3 is TGCGCCAGCAGCTTGGAGGGGCGAACAGATACGCAGTATTTT. Translated: CASSLEGRTDTQYF.

The chain recombines TRBV10-3 with TRBJ1-1; D is unresolved. This CDR3 contains 16 residues. The germline gives CDR1 ENHRY, CDR2 SYGVKD. With 4 bases removed from V and 2 bases from J, the gap between germline ends came to 17 bases. The CDR3 DNA reads as TGTGCCATCAGTGCGTCGACCCGGGAGGCTAACACTGAAGCTTTCTTT. Encoded protein: CAISASTREANTEAFF.

The rearrangement joins TRBV11-2 to TRBJ2-7; D not resolved. This CDR3 has 16 residues. V dropped 0 bases and J dropped 6 bases, with 18 bases sitting between them. CDR1 and CDR2 (germline): SGHAT, FQNNGV. The chain's CDR3 is CASSLDPSSWLLEQYF. The DNA of the CDR3 is TGTGCCAGCAGCTTAGATCCTTCTAGTTGGCTCCTCGAGCAGTACTTC.

This clone was seen once. The chain employs TRBV30 and TRBJ1-5; 7 nucleotides align to TRBD1. Germline values: CDR1 GTSNPN, CDR2 SVGIG (reference sequence). The CDR3 extends over 13 amino acids. Losses at the gene ends were 3 bases for V and 7 bases for J; bases not matched to a gene: 6. The CDR3 loop is CAWRTGWEQPQHF. CDR3 nucleotides: TGTGCCTGGAGGACAGGGTGGGAGCAGCCCCAGCATTTT.

The chain links TRBV27 to TRBJ2-1; D might be TRBD1 or TRBD2, each matching 5 bases. V shed 8 bases and J shed 4 bases, with 9 bases lying between them. The CDR3 runs 12 residues. Germline V gives CDR1 MNHEY, CDR2 SMNVEV (reference sequence). In nucleotides, the CDR3 is TGTGCCAGCCGGGACGAATACAATGAGCAGTTCTTC. Residues: CASRDEYNEQFF.

The CDR3 loop is CASRGQTNYGYTF. Written as DNA, the CDR3 is TGTGCCAGCAGGGGACAGACTAACTATGGCTACACCTTC. V and J are TRBV6-5 and TRBJ1-2, with 7 nucleotides matching TRBD1. Looked up from germline, CDR1 is MNHEY and CDR2 is SVGAGI. The CDR3 consists of 13 residues. Unmatched junction bases numbered 1, after V lost 6 bases and J lost 0 bases.

This clone was seen a few times. The chain employs TRBV7-8 and TRBJ1-3; D not certain. This CDR3 contains 16 residues. The germline CDR1 and CDR2 sequences are SGHVS and FQNEAQ. Between the trimmed V and J ends, which lost 1 base and 2 bases, there was a span of 12 bases. The CDR3 sequence is CASSLGVTGAGNTIYF. Written as DNA, the CDR3 is TGTGCCAGCAGCTTAGGGGTTACTGGAGCTGGAAACACCATATATTTT.

This clone has a handful of counts. The V call is TRBV4-2, the J call TRBJ2-7; D possibly corresponds to TRBD2 (5 bases). Germline CDR1 LGHNA, CDR2 YNFKEQ. This CDR3 is 13 amino acids long. The V end was cut by 0 bases, the J end by 2 bases, with 5 bases between. In DNA form, the CDR3 reads TGTGCCAGCAGCCAAGAGAGGGCCTACGAGCAGTACTTC. This sequence encodes CASSQERAYEQYF.

The chain combines TRBV29-1 with TRBJ1-1, with TRBD1 as a possible D gene (6 bases). Germline CDR1 reads SQVTM; CDR2 reads ANQGSEA. The CDR3 sequence is 14 residues long. V was clipped by 5 bases and J by 5 bases, with 18 bases between them. The CDR3 DNA reads as TGCAGCGTTATTAGACAGGCGGCGGGGACTGAAGCTTTCTTT. Protein: CSVIRQAAGTEAFF.

The DNA for the CDR3 is TGTGCCAGCAGCTTTCAGGGTAGCTATGGCTACACCTTC. It encodes CASSFQGSYGYTF. This chain links TRBV9 with TRBJ1-2, with a weak D call TRBD1 (5 bases). Trimming left V 4 bases short and J 4 bases short, with 11 bases between. The CDR3 extends over 13 amino acids. Germline loops: CDR1 SGDLS, CDR2 YYNGEE.

The chain recombines TRBV5-1 with TRBJ2-3; D gene ambiguous. This CDR3 comprises 15 residues. Trimming took off 2 bases at V and 0 bases at J, with 10 bases between the two ends. Looked up from germline, CDR1 is SGHRS and CDR2 is YFSETQ. The CDR3 spells CASSFWAGSTDTQYF. CDR3 DNA sequence: TGCGCCAGCAGCTTTTGGGCAGGAAGCACAGATACGCAGTATTTT.

This clone was seen more than once but under ten times. The chain is built from TRBV10-3 and TRBJ2-1, with D perhaps TRBD2 (5 bases). Per the germline V gene, CDR1 is ENHRY and CDR2 is SYGVKD. The CDR3 spans 13 residues. The germline V and J ends were trimmed by 7 bases and 6 bases, with 13 bases remaining between them. DNA for the CDR3: TGTGCCATCACCGAGCGGTCGGGCAATGAGCAGTTCTTC. Protein sequence: CAITERSGNEQFF.

V is TRBV9 and J is TRBJ2-7, with 12 bases fitting TRBD1. The ends lost 4 bases at V and 4 bases at J; junction bases unmatched: 3. Germline CDR1 is SGDLS and CDR2 is YYNGEE. The CDR3 consists of 14 residues. CDR3 nucleotide sequence: TGTGCCAGCAGCACGGGACAGGGGGCATACGAGCAGTACTTC. Amino acid sequence: CASSTGQGAYEQYF.

This clone was detected once. This chain joins TRBV11-3 and TRBJ2-7, with TRBD1 identical over 8 bases. The CDR3 has 13 residues. Germline lookup yields CDR1 SGHNT and CDR2 YENEEA. V gave up 4 bases and J gave up 5 bases; unmatched junction bases: 4. The CDR3 nucleotides read TGTGCCAGCAGCTGGGACAGGACCAACGAGCAGTACTTC. It encodes CASSWDRTNEQYF.

The rearrangement uses TRBV30 and TRBJ2-2, with D unclear. Looked up from germline, CDR1 is GTSNPN and CDR2 is SVGIG (reference sequence). V dropped 6 bases and J dropped 4 bases, with 12 bases sitting between them. There are 13 residues in the CDR3. The CDR3 coding sequence is TGTGCCTGTCTCGATGGGGTCACCGGGGAGCTGTTTTTT. Protein: CACLDGVTGELFF.

This clone has a handful of counts. DNA of the CDR3: TGTGCCTGGACCAGGGGGGCGGACACTGAAGCTTTCTTT. Its protein product is CAWTRGADTEAFF. V is TRBV30 and J is TRBJ1-1; 7 bases are shared with TRBD1. Looked up from germline, CDR1 is GTSNPN and CDR2 is SVGIG (reference sequence). V was clipped by 4 bases and J by 3 bases; unmatched bases: 5. This CDR3 has 13 residues.

CDR3 coding DNA: TGTGCCAGCAGCCCCGGGGGGTCGGGTACGCCCCAGCATTTT. It is translated as CASSPGGSGTPQHF. J is TRBJ1-5 and V is TRBV7-2; possibly TRBD1 for D (5 bases). With 5 bases removed from V and 9 bases from J, the gap between germline ends came to 17 bases. The CDR3 covers 14 residues. Germline V lookup: CDR1 SGHTA, CDR2 FQGNSA. The variable domain in full, completed from reference TRBV7-2 and TRBJ1-5, reads GAGVSQSPSNKVTEKGKDVELRCDPISGHTALYWYRQSLGQGLEFLIYFQGNSAPDKSGLPSDRFSAERTGGSVSTLTIQRTQQEDSAVYLCASSPGGSGTPQHFGDGTRLSIL.

The chain joins TRBV5-6 to TRBJ2-5; perhaps TRBD2 as D (6 bases). Between the trimmed V and J ends, which lost 5 bases and 5 bases, there was a span of 13 bases. This CDR3 has 13 residues. Germline loops: CDR1 SGHDT, CDR2 YYEEEE. The CDR3: CASSIPGTETQYF. The CDR3 region has the DNA TGTGCCAGCAGTATACCGGGGACTGAGACCCAGTACTTC.

This clone was picked up a small number of times. The chain carries TRBV19 and TRBJ2-5, with 10 positions matching TRBD1. Germline CDR1 LNHDA, CDR2 SQIVND (reference sequence). V was clipped by 4 bases and J by 4 bases; unmatched bases: 6. This CDR3 is built from 15 residues. CDR3: CASSTGTGEGETQYF. For the CDR3, the DNA is TGTGCCAGTAGTACCGGGACAGGGGAGGGAGAGACCCAGTACTTC.